This T cell receptor (beta chain) was profiled in a study of T cell responses to AZD1222 COVID-19 vaccine. Study-wide points: Donors were mostly white British, more females; clonal diversity possibly underestimated.

Profiling relied on immunoSEQ multiplex PCR, and the TCRdb table lists in-frame clones only, not all of them. The table records more than 110,000 clones, approximately 85% of them present only once. This clone was seen more than once but under ten times. Its target is not known. The TCR originated in an adult in good health. The specimen comprised peripheral blood, sampled on day 0 of AZD1222 vaccination.

CDR3 loop: CASKGQGDTEAFF. CDR3 DNA sequence: TGTGCCAGCAAGGGGCAGGGGGACACTGAAGCTTTCTTT. This chain links TRBV2 with TRBJ1-1; 7 nucleotides match TRBD1. V shed 7 bases, J shed 3 bases, and the junction held 5 bases outside the gene matches. The CDR3 is 13 amino acids. Germline V gene data show CDR1 as SNHLY and CDR2 as FYNNEI.